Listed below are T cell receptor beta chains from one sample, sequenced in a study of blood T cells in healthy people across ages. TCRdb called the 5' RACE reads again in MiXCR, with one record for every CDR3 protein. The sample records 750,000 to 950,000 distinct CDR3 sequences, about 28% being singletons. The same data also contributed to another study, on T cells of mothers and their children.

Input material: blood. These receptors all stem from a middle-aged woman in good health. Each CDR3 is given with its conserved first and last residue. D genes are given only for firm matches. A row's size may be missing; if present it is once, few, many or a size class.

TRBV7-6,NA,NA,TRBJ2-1,TGTGCCAGCAGCTTAGGGGGGGGGCTTAGCCCCTACAATGAGCAGTTCTTC,CASSLGGGLSPYNEQFF
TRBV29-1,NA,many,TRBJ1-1,TGCAGCGTCATCGGACTCGGGAACACTGAAGCTTTCTTT,CSVIGLGNTEAFF
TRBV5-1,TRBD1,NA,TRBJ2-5,TGCGCCAGCAGCAATCCGACAGGGGCAGAGACCCAGTACTTC,CASSNPTGAETQYF
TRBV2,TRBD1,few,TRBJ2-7,TGTGCCAGCAGGACAGGGGCCGACGAGCAGTACTTC,CASRTGADEQYF
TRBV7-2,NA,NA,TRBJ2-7,TGTGCCAGCAGCTTAAGGCTTTACGAGCAGTACTTC,CASSLRLYEQYF
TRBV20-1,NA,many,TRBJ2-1,TGCAGTGCCAAACCGGGACACGGATACAATGAGCAGTTCTTC,CSAKPGHGYNEQFF
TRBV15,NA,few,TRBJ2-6,TGTGCCACCAGCAGAGGCTCTGGGGCCAACGTCCTGACTTTC,CATSRGSGANVLTF
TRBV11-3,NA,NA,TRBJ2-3,TGTGCCAGCAGCTTAGAGTTCGCGGATACGCAGTATTTT,CASSLEFADTQYF
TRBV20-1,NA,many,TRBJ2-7,TGCAGTGCGAACGACAGAAGATCGATAAAAAGCTCCTACGAGCAGTACTTC,CSANDRRSIKSSYEQYF
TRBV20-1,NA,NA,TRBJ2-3,TGCAGTGCTAGAGTTCCCGGTTCCCGCACAGATACGCAGTATTTT,CSARVPGSRTDTQYF
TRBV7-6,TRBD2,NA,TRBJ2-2,TGTGCCAGCAGTTCGGGACTAGCGGGCGCGAACACCGGGGAGCTGTTTTTT,CASSSGLAGANTGELFF
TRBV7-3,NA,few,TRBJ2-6,TGTGCCAGCAGCTTAGGGGTAGGCGCCTCTGGGGCCAACGTCCGGACTTTC,CASSLGVGASGANVRTF
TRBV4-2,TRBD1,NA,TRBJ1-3,TGTGCCAGCAGCCAAGACCGACAGGGAAACGGAAACACCATATATTTT,CASSQDRQGNGNTIYF
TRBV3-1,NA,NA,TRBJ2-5,TGTGCCAGCAGCCATTCCGGAGAGACCCAGTACTTC,CASSHSGETQYF
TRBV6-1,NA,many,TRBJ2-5,TGTGCCAGCAGTGAAGGGCTAGTGATGGAGACCCAGTACTTC,CASSEGLVMETQYF
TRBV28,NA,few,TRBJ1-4,TGTGCCAGCAGTTTGGCAGTTGGGGAAAAACTGTTTTTT,CASSLAVGEKLFF
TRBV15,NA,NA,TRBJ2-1,TGTGCCACCAGCAGAGAGCCTCGGGACGGCTACTACAATGAGCAGTTCTTC,CATSREPRDGYYNEQFF
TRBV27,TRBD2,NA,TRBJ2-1,TGTGCCAGCAGTTTTAGAGGGACAGGTCGATCAGGACTAGCGGCTAATGAGCAGTTCTTC,CASSFRGTGRSGLAANEQFF
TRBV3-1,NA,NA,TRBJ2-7,TGTGCCAGCAGCCAAGTCAGGCTAGTCTCCTACAATGAGCAGTACTTC,CASSQVRLVSYNEQYF
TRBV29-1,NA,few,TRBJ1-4,TGCAGCGCAAGCGGGGAGAGCAGTGAAAAACTGTTTTTT,CSASGESSEKLFF
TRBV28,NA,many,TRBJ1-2,TGTGCCAGCAGTCCCTCCCCGGTCCTCAACTATGGCTACACCTTC,CASSPSPVLNYGYTF
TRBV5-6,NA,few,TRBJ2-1,TGTGCCAGCAGCTTGGTAGGGGATTCTCACAATGAGCAGTTCTTC,CASSLVGDSHNEQFF
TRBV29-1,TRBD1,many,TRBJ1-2,TGCAGCGTTGAACCCAGGGGGCTAGATGGCTACACCTTC,CSVEPRGLDGYTF
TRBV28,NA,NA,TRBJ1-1,TGTGCCAGCAGTTTAGGGCAGTACGGAGAAGCTTTCTTT,CASSLGQYGEAFF
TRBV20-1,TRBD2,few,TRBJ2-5,TGCAGTGCTACGACCTATAGCGGGGGATACCGAGAGACCCAGTACTTC,CSATTYSGGYRETQYF
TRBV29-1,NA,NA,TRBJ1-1,TGCAGCTCCTCACCTGGGACGGGGAACACTGAAGCTTTCTTT,CSSSPGTGNTEAFF
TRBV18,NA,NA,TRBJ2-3,TGTGCCAGCTCACCACCGATGAGCACAGATACGCAGTATTTT,CASSPPMSTDTQYF
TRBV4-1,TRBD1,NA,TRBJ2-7,TGCGCCAGCAGCCAACCGGGACAGGGGGACTACGAGCAGTACTTC,CASSQPGQGDYEQYF
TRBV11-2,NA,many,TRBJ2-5,TGTGCCAGCAGCTTATGGGACGACCAAGAGACCCAGTACTTC,CASSLWDDQETQYF
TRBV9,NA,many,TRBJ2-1,TGTGCCAGCAGTCCGGGTAGCTCCTACAATGAGCAGTTCTTC,CASSPGSSYNEQFF
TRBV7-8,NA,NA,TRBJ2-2,TGTGCCAGCCGAATGGCCAATGGAGGCGGGGAGCTGTTTTTT,CASRMANGGGELFF
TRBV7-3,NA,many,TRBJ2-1,TGTGCCAGCGGTGTCGGGGGCTCCTACAATGAGCAGTTCTTC,CASGVGGSYNEQFF